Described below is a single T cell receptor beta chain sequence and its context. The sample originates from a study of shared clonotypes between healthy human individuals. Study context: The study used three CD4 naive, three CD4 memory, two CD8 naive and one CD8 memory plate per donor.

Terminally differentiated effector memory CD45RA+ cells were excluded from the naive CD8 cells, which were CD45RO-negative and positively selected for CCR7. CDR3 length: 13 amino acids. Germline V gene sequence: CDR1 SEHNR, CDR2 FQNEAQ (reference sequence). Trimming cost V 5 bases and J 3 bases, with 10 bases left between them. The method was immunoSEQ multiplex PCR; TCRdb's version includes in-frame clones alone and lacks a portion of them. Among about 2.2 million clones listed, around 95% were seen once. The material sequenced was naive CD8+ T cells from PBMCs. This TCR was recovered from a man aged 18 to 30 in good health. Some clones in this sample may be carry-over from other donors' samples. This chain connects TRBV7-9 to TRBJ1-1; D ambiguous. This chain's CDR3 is CASSPPIDTEAFF. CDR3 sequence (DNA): TGTGCCAGCAGCCCACCTATAGACACTGAAGCTTTCTTT.